This T cell receptor beta chain is drawn from a study of metastatic and nonmetastatic thyroid tumors. This clone has a count of ten or more. As yet, its antigen is unknown. Whole-study findings and limits: Significantly greater TCR beta diversity was reportedly found in malignant thyroid tumors than in benign nodules (in blood and tumor).

V was trimmed by 5 bases and J by 7 bases, leaving 12 bases between them. Germline values: CDR1 SGHTA, CDR2 FQGNSA. The CDR3 covers 13 residues. TCRdb re-called the PCR reads through MiXCR. The sample has approximately 20,000 clones; about 30% are singletons. Every patient underwent thyroid surgery untreated. The genes are TRBV7-2 and TRBJ2-4, with D tentatively TRBD2 (5 bases). The clonotype comes from a female donor with papillary thyroid cancer or a benign thyroid nodule (not recorded which). Some clones in this sample may be carry-over from other donors' samples. The sequenced sample was tumor tissue. The CDR3 here is CASSPSPGNIQYF. The CDR3 DNA reads as TGTGCCAGCAGCCCTTCCCCGGGGAACATTCAGTACTTC.